The 22 T cell receptor beta chains below were found in one sample sequenced in a study of cytomegalovirus exposure and HLA in healthy donors. Use of 60 Vbeta and 13 Jbeta primers characterized the PCR. The method was immunoSEQ multiplex PCR; TCRdb's version includes in-frame clones alone and lacks a portion of them. The table has 150,000 to 250,000 clones, around three quarters seen once. The specimen sequenced was PBMCs. The source of these receptors is a woman aged 25 to 39 in good health and CMV-seropositive.

The chain uses TRBV9 and TRBJ2-7; 9 bases fit TRBD2. The germline V gene encodes CDR1 SGDLS and CDR2 YYNGEE. The CDR3 contains 14 residues. V lost 0 bases and J lost 12; bases outside the gene matches: 10. The CDR3 DNA follows: TGTGCCAGCAGCGTAGATGGGCTAGCGGGATTTATGTACTTC. It translates to CASSVDGLAGFMYF.

A few counts support this clone. The CDR3 DNA follows: TGTGCCAGCAGCTTGTACGGGGGGCGCTACAATGAGCAGTTCTTC. This sequence encodes CASSLYGGRYNEQFF. The chain recombines TRBV5-4 with TRBJ2-1; maybe TRBD2 (7 bases). The CDR3 length is 15 residues. The V end was cut by 1 base, the J end by 3 bases, with 11 bases between. The germline gives CDR1 SGHNT, CDR2 YYREEE (reference sequence).

V is TRBV18 and J is TRBJ1-5, with 9 bases aligning to TRBD1. CDR1 is KGHSH and CDR2 is LQKENI in the germline V gene. J was trimmed by 3 bases and V by 2 bases; bases with no gene match: 5. There are 16 residues in the CDR3. The CDR3 nucleotides are TGTGCCAGCTCACCAGAGACAGGGGGGCACAATCAGCCCCAGCATTTT. This translates into CASSPETGGHNQPQHF.

The J gene is TRBJ2-1, the V gene TRBV2; TRBD2 aligns across 10 bases. The CDR3 totals 16 residues. Germline V gene data show CDR1 as SNHLY and CDR2 as FYNNEI. Germline trimming cut 6 bases from V and 5 bases from J; bases unmatched to any gene: 10. The CDR3 nucleotides read TGTGCCAGCAGGTTGGGCGGTAGCGGGGGGCACAATGAGCAGTTCTTC. It translates to CASRLGGSGGHNEQFF.

The rearrangement joins TRBV5-5 to TRBJ2-3; 11 bases are a match to TRBD2. The V gene end was trimmed by 3 bases and the J gene end by 2 bases; junction bases not matched to a gene: 14. The CDR3 sequence is 19 residues long. The germline gives CDR1 SGHKS, CDR2 YYEKEE (reference sequence). This CDR3 is CASSSEGLAEPEFTDTQYF. As DNA, the CDR3 is TGTGCCAGCAGCTCGGAGGGACTAGCGGAACCAGAGTTCACAGATACGCAGTATTTT.

The rearrangement uses TRBV6-1 and TRBJ1-4; D possibly corresponds to TRBD1 (6 bases). Germline V gives CDR1 MNHNS, CDR2 SASEGT. There are 14 residues in the CDR3. The germline V and J ends were trimmed by 5 bases and 8 bases, with 15 bases remaining between them. The CDR3 here is CASSSQGNDEKLFF. Written as DNA, the CDR3 is TGTGCCAGCAGTTCACAGGGAAACGACGAAAAACTGTTTTTT.

This sequence joins TRBV10-3 and TRBJ1-3; a possible D gene is TRBD1 (6 bases). The V gene's germline CDR1 is ENHRY and CDR2 SYGVKD. Trimming removed 8 bases at V and 2 bases at J, with 22 bases between. The CDR3 sequence is 17 residues long. The CDR3 DNA reads as TGTGCCATCCGCGGGGGCGGGGGCGGTTATACTGGAAACACCATATATTTT. It specifies CAIRGGGGGYTGNTIYF.

As for this clone: Other nucleotide sequences in the sample specify the same CDR3. V gene TRBV10-3 combines with J gene TRBJ1-5; D is unclear. CDR3 length equals 12 residues. Germline lookup yields CDR1 ENHRY and CDR2 SYGVKD. V was clipped by 4 bases and J by 5 bases, with 6 bases between them. The DNA of the CDR3 is TGTGCCATCAGTGGCGGGGATCAGCCCCAGCATTTT. Translating gives CAISGGDQPQHF.

This sequence joins TRBV27 and TRBJ2-7; a possible D gene is TRBD2 (6 bases). CDR1 is MNHEY, CDR2 SMNVEV, per germline (reference sequence). The ends were cut back, 2 bases at V and 6 bases at J, with 17 bases in the middle. The CDR3 extends over 15 amino acids. The CDR3 protein is CASSLLGPGTREQYF. The CDR3 nucleotides are TGTGCCAGCAGTTTACTGGGTCCGGGGACTCGCGAGCAGTACTTC.

The rearrangement links TRBV6-6 to TRBJ2-3, with a tentative D call TRBD1 (5 bases). V was cut by 9 bases and J by 3 bases, with 16 bases left in between. Germline-derived CDR1 and CDR2 are MNHNY and SVGAGI (reference sequence). The CDR3 has 14 amino acids. The CDR3, as DNA: TGTGCCAGTCAGCAGGGTTTGGAGACAGATACGCAGTATTTT. Its translation is CASQQGLETDTQYF.

The chain employs TRBV6-5 and TRBJ2-2; D is unclear. The CDR3 runs 15 residues. The germline V and J ends were trimmed by 6 bases and 8 bases, with 19 bases remaining between them. From germline, CDR1 is MNHEY and CDR2 SVGAGI. CDR3 DNA: TGTGCCAGCAGAAGCCACTTCAACCATGTGGGGGAGCTGTTTTTT. It codes for CASRSHFNHVGELFF.

V and J are TRBV25-1 and TRBJ2-1; TRBD2 aligns across 9 bases. The CDR3 consists of 17 residues. V was clipped by 1 base and J by 3 bases; unmatched bases: 7. CDR1 is MGHDK and CDR2 is SYGVNS in the germline V gene. The CDR3 spells CASSEFGAGGLYNEQFF. In DNA, the CDR3 is TGTGCCAGCAGTGAATTTGGAGCGGGAGGCCTCTACAATGAGCAGTTCTTC.

The chain has TRBV11-2 and TRBJ2-7, with 8 bases aligning to TRBD2. After removal of 5 bases from V and 1 base from J, the junction contained 4 bases not matched to a gene. Germline V lookup: CDR1 SGHAT, CDR2 FQNNGV. This CDR3 comprises 14 residues. In DNA, the CDR3 is TGTGCCAGCAGCATAGCGGGGATTTCCTACGAGCAGTACTTC. Residues: CASSIAGISYEQYF. Variable domain in full (rest from reference TRBV11-2 and TRBJ2-7): EAGVAQSPRYKIIEKRQSVAFWCNPISGHATLYWYQQILGQGPKLLIQFQNNGVVDDSQLPKDRFSAERLKGVDSTLKIQPAKLEDSAVYLCASSIAGISYEQYFGPGTRLTVT.

This chain connects TRBV27 to TRBJ1-1, with a tentative D call TRBD1 (5 bases). CDR1 is MNHEY, CDR2 SMNVEV, per germline (reference sequence). CDR3 length equals 14 residues. V was pared by 4 bases and J by 0 bases, with 9 bases between. The CDR3 DNA is TGTGCCAGCAGTTGGGGGGGGATGAACACTGAAGCTTTCTTT. Encoded protein: CASSWGGMNTEAFF.

This clone appeared a few times. The V gene is TRBV27, the J gene TRBJ1-5; a weak D match, TRBD1 (5 bases). The CDR3 has 15 amino acids. Germline V CDR1 and CDR2: MNHEY, SMNVEV (reference sequence). With 2 bases removed from V and 6 bases from J, the gap between germline ends came to 14 bases. Here the CDR3 DNA reads TGTGCCAGCAGTTTAATGGCAGGGATGGGTCAGCCCCAGCATTTT. Translation gives CASSLMAGMGQPQHF.

V and J are TRBV7-8 and TRBJ2-2; 11 nucleotides align to TRBD2. Germline V gene sequence: CDR1 SGHVS, CDR2 FQNEAQ. This CDR3 is 16 amino acids long. V shed 3 bases, J shed 7 bases, and the junction held 7 bases outside the gene matches. CDR3 protein: CASSLGGLAENGELFF. Written as DNA, the CDR3 is TGTGCCAGCAGCTTGGGGGGACTAGCGGAGAACGGGGAGCTGTTTTTT.

This clone was found once. The rearrangement links TRBV6-1 to TRBJ2-5; 8 nucleotides line up with TRBD1. Germline CDR1 MNHNS, CDR2 SASEGT. The trim removed 2 bases at V and 0 bases at J, leaving 2 bases unmatched. This CDR3 spans 15 amino acids. Written as DNA, the CDR3 is TGTGCCAGCAGTGAATACAGGGGGAACCAAGAGACCCAGTACTTC. Encoded protein: CASSEYRGNQETQYF.

V gene TRBV18 combines with J gene TRBJ2-5; a possible D gene is TRBD1 (7 bases). V gave up 6 bases and J gave up 3 bases, with 8 bases separating them. The CDR3 totals 12 residues. Germline CDR1 and CDR2: KGHSH and LQKENI. As DNA, the CDR3 is TGTGCCAGCTCCAGGGGGGAAGAGACCCAGTACTTC. Its translation is CASSRGEETQYF. Filled out from reference TRBV18 and TRBJ2-5, the complete variable domain reads NAGVMQNPRHLVRRRGQEARLRCSPMKGHSHVYWYRQLPEEGLKFMVYLQKENIIDESGMPKERFSAEFPKEGPSILRIQQVVRGDSAAYFCASSRGEETQYFGPGTRLLVL.

This rearrangement joins TRBV4-3 to TRBJ2-3, with D perhaps matching TRBD2 (6 bases). Germline-derived CDR1 and CDR2 are LGHNA and YSLEER. V was clipped by 0 bases and J by 4 bases, with 11 bases between them. The CDR3 has 15 amino acids. Here the CDR3 DNA reads TGCGCCAGCAGCCAAGATGTGGAGCGGGCAGATACGCAGTATTTT. This gives the protein CASSQDVERADTQYF.

This chain joins TRBV6-1 and TRBJ2-7; no reliable D call. The V and J ends lost 10 bases and 0 bases respectively, with 16 bases between them. The germline V gene has CDR1 MNHNS and CDR2 SASEGT. The CDR3 spans 14 residues. CDR3 sequence (DNA): TGTGCCACCTCCGTCTCAGGTGTCTCCTACGAGCAGTACTTC. Translating gives CATSVSGVSYEQYF.

The chain links TRBV29-1 to TRBJ2-2, with 7 bases aligning to TRBD1. Per germline, CDR1 SQVTM and CDR2 ANQGSEA. The CDR3 covers 14 residues. Germline trimming cut 8 bases from V and 4 bases from J; bases unmatched to any gene: 10. CDR3 amino acids: CSYSRDSITGELFF. The CDR3 DNA is TGCAGCTACTCCCGGGACAGTATCACCGGGGAGCTGTTTTTT.

The sample holds many counts of this clone. The chain has TRBV4-2 and TRBJ1-4, with 8 bases identical to TRBD1. This CDR3 comprises 16 residues. Germline loops: CDR1 LGHNA, CDR2 YNFKEQ. Germline trimming cut 0 bases from V and 6 bases from J; bases unmatched to any gene: 6. In DNA form, the CDR3 reads TGTGCCAGCAGCCAAGATCCCGGACAGGGAGATGAAAAACTGTTTTTT. Its protein is CASSQDPGQGDEKLFF.